The present T cell receptor beta chain was sequenced within a study of early T cells in non-severe SARS-CoV-2 infection. The CDR3 totals 12 residues. Germline V gives CDR1 SQVTM, CDR2 ANQGSEA. Unmatched junction bases numbered 5, after V lost 6 bases and J lost 5 bases. Molecules of cDNA were individually given unique molecular identifiers that were attached to them. TCRdb re-analysed the 5' RACE reads in MiXCR, keeping a single row per CDR3 protein. The table lists tens of thousands of distinct CDR3 sequences, roughly 10% of them singletons, with 5.7% in the top ten. This clonotype showed up just a few times.

The material was whole blood, obtained at baseline. The TCR comes from an adult who was a healthcare worker with PCR-confirmed SARS-CoV-2 infection or an uninfected control (not recorded which). The genes are TRBV29-1 and TRBJ2-7; 9 bases are shared with TRBD1. CDR3: CSVRTGVNEQYF. The CDR3 region has the DNA TGCAGCGTCCGGACAGGGGTCAACGAGCAGTACTTC.